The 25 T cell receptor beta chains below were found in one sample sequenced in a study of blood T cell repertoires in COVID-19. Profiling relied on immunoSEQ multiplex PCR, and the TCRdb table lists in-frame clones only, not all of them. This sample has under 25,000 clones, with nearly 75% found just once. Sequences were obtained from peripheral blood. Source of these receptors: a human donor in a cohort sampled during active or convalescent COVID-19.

This CDR3 reads CASRPWDRADGYTF. The DNA for the CDR3 is TGTGCCAGCAGACCCTGGGACAGGGCCGATGGCTACACCTTC. J is TRBJ1-2 and V is TRBV2; 9 nucleotides align to TRBD1. CDR1 SNHLY and CDR2 FYNNEI come from the germline V gene. V was clipped by 6 bases and J by 6 bases; unmatched bases: 8. The CDR3 has 14 residues.

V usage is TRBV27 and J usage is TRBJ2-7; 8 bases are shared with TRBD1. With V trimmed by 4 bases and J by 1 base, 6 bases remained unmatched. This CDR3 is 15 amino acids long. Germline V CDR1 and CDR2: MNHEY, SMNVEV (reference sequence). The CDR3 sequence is CASSSQGASSYEQYF. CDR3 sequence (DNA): TGTGCCAGCAGTTCGCAGGGGGCCTCGTCCTACGAGCAGTACTTC.

CDR3 region: CASIGLAGDGPYGELFF. DNA for the CDR3: TGTGCCAGCATTGGGCTAGCGGGAGATGGGCCCTACGGGGAGCTGTTTTTT. This chain uses TRBV13 with TRBJ2-2, with 10 bases identical to TRBD2. Germline assignment: CDR1 PRHDT and CDR2 FYEKMQ (reference sequence). J lost 7 bases, V lost 7 bases, and 15 bases had no gene match. CDR3 length: 17 residues.

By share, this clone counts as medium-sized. Written as DNA, the CDR3 is TGTGCCAGCAGCCAAGATCGGGGACTAGCGGGCCCCAATGAGCAGTTCTTC. Its protein product is CASSQDRGLAGPNEQFF. The chain combines TRBV3-1 (or the pseudogene TRBV3-2) with TRBJ2-1; 12 bases map to TRBD2. Germline assignment: CDR1 LGHDT and CDR2 YNNKEL (reference sequence). The trim removed 0 bases at V and 6 bases at J, leaving 6 bases unmatched. The CDR3 extends over 17 amino acids.

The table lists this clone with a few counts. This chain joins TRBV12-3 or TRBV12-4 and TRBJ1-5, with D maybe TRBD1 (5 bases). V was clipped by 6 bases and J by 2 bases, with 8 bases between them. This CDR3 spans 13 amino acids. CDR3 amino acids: CASRETGNQPQHF. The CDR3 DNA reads TGTGCCAGCAGGGAGACAGGCAATCAGCCCCAGCATTTT.

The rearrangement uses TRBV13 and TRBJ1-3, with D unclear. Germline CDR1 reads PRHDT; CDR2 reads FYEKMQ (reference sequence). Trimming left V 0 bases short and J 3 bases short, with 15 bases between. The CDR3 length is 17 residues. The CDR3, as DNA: TGTGCCAGCAGCTTAGGGGTTTTGGCCCGCATTGGAAACACCATATATTTT. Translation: CASSLGVLARIGNTIYF.

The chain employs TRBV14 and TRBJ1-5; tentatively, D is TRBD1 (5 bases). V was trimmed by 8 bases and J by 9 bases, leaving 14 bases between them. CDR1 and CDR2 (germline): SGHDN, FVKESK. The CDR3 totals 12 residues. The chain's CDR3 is CASQRAGGPQHF. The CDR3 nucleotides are TGTGCCAGCCAACGAGCCGGGGGGCCCCAGCATTTT.

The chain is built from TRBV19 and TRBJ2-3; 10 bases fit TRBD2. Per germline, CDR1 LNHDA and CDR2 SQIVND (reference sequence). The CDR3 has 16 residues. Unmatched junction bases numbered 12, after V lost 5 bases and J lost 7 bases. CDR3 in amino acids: CASSPRSGGGGNTQYF. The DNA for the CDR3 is TGTGCCAGTAGTCCTAGGAGCGGGGGGGGCGGAAATACGCAGTATTTT.

The CDR3 spells CASSPVGQGHIQYF. As DNA, the CDR3 is TGTGCCAGCAGCCCGGTCGGGCAGGGGCACATTCAGTACTTC. The chain joins TRBV3-1 (or the pseudogene TRBV3-2) to TRBJ2-4, with TRBD1 as a possible D gene (6 bases). CDR1 and CDR2 from the germline V gene are LGHDT and YNNKEL (reference sequence). Trimming left V 4 bases short and J 8 bases short, with 15 bases between. The CDR3 runs 14 residues.

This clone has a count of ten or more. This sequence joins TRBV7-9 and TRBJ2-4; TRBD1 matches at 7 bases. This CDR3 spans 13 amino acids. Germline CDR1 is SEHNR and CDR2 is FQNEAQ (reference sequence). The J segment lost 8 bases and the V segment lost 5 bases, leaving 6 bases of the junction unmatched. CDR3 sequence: CASSPDRADIQYF. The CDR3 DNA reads TGTGCCAGCAGCCCAGACAGGGCGGACATTCAGTACTTC. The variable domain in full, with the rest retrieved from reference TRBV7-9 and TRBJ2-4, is DTGVSQNPRHKITKRGQNVTFRCDPISEHNRLYWYRQTLGQGPEFLTYFQNEAQLEKSRLLSDRFSAERPKGSFSTLEIQRTEQGDSAMYLCASSPDRADIQYFGAGTRLSVL.

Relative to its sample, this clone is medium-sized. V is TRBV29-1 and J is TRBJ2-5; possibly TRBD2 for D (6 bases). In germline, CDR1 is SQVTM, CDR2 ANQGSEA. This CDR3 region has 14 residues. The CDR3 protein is CSQMQGGTGETQYF. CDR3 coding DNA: TGCAGTCAAATGCAGGGAGGCACCGGGGAGACCCAGTACTTC.

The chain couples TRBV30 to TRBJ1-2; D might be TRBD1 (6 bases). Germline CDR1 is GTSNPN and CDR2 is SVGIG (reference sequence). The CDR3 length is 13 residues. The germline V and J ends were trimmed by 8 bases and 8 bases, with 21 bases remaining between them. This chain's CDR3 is CAATAVRQAGYTF. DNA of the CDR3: TGTGCCGCTACCGCTGTCAGACAGGCGGGCTACACCTTC.

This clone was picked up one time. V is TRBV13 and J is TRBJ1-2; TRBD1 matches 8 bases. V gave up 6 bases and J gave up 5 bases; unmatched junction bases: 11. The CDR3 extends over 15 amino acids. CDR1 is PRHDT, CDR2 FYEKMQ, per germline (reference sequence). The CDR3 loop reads CASRGGQGRGYGYTF. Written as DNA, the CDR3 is TGTGCCAGCAGGGGAGGACAGGGAAGAGGATATGGCTACACCTTC.

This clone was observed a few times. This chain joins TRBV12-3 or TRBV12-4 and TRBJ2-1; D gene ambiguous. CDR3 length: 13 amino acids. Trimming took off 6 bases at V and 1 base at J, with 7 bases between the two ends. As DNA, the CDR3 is TGTGCCAGCAGATCCCCTTCCTACAATGAGCAGTTCTTC. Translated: CASRSPSYNEQFF.

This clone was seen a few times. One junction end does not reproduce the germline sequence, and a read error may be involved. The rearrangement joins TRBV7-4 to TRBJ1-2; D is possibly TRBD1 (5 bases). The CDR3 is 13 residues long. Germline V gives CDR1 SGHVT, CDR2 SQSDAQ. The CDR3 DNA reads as TGTGCCAGCACCTTAGGGGACTTCGATGGCTACACCTTC. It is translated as CASTLGDFDGYTF.

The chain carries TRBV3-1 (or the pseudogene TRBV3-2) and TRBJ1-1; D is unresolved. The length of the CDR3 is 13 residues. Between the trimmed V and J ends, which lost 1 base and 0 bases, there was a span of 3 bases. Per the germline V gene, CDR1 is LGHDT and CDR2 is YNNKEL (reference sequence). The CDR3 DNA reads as TGTGCCAGCAGCCAAGCGGTGAACACTGAAGCTTTCTTT. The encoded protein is CASSQAVNTEAFF.

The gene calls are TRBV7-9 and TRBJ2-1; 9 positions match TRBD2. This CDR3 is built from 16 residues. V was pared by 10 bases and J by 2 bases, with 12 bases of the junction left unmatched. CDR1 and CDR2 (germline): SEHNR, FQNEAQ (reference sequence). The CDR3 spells CAIRKSGRSTYNEQFF. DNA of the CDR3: TGTGCCATCAGAAAGAGCGGGAGGAGTACCTACAATGAGCAGTTCTTC.

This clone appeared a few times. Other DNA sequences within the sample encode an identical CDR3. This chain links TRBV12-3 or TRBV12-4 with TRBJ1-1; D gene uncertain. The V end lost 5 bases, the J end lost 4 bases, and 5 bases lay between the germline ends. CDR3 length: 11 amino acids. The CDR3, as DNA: TGTGCCAGCAGTCGTCGCACTGAAGCTTTCTTT. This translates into CASSRRTEAFF.

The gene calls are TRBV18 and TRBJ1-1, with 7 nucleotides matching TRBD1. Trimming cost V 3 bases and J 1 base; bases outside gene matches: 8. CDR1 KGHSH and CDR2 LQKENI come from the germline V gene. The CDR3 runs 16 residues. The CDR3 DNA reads TGTGCCAGCTCACCTCAGACACAGGGGTGGAACACTGAAGCTTTCTTT. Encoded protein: CASSPQTQGWNTEAFF. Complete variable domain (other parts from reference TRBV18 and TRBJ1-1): NAGVMQNPRHLVRRRGQEARLRCSPMKGHSHVYWYRQLPEEGLKFMVYLQKENIIDESGMPKERFSAEFPKEGPSILRIQQVVRGDSAAYFCASSPQTQGWNTEAFFGQGTRLTVV.

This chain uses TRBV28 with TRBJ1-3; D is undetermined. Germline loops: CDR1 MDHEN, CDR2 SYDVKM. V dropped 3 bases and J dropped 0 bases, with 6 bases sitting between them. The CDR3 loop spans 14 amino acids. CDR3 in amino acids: CASSFGSSGNTIYF. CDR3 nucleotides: TGTGCCAGCAGTTTTGGGAGCTCTGGAAACACCATATATTTT.

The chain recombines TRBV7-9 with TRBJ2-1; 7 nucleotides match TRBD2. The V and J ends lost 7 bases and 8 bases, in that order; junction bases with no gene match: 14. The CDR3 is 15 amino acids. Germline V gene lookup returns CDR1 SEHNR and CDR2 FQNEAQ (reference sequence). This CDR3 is CASTPPREVIDEQFF. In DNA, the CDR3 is TGTGCCAGCACCCCGCCCCGGGAGGTTATCGATGAGCAGTTCTTC.

CDR3 in amino acids: CAWTPGTGDRDTQYF. DNA for the CDR3: TGTGCCTGGACCCCCGGGACAGGGGATCGTGATACGCAGTATTTT. The chain joins TRBV30 to TRBJ2-3; 10 bases match TRBD1. CDR3 size: 15 residues. Germline-derived CDR1 and CDR2 are GTSNPN and SVGIG (reference sequence). Unmatched junction bases numbered 10, after V lost 4 bases and J lost 6 bases.

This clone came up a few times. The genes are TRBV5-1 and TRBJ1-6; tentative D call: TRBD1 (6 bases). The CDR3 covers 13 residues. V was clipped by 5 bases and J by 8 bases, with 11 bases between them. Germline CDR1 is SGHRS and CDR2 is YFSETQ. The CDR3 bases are TGCGCCAGCAGGGTTTACAGGGATTCACCCCTCCACTTT. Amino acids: CASRVYRDSPLHF.

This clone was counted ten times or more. DNA of the CDR3: TGTGCCTGGGACAGGGGCATGAACACTGAAGCTTTCTTT. It encodes CAWDRGMNTEAFF. This sequence joins TRBV30 and TRBJ1-1; 8 bases are a match to TRBD1. After removal of 5 bases from V and 0 bases from J, the junction contained 2 bases not matched to a gene. The germline V gene has CDR1 GTSNPN and CDR2 SVGIG (reference sequence). This CDR3 has 13 residues. The complete variable domain, with remaining parts taken from reference TRBV30 and TRBJ1-1, reads SQTIHQWPATLVQPVGSPLSLECTVEGTSNPNLYWYRQAAGRGLQLLFYSVGIGQISSEVPQNLSASRPQDRQFILSSKKLLLSDSGFYLCAWDRGMNTEAFFGQGTRLTVV.

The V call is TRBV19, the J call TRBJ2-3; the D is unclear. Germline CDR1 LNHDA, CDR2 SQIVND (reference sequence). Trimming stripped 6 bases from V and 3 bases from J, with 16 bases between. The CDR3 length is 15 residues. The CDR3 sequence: CASSLTLYPTDTQYF. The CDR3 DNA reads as TGTGCCAGTAGCTTGACTCTTTACCCGACAGATACGCAGTATTTT. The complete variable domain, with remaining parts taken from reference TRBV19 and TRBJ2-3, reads DGGITQSPKYLFRKEGQNVTLSCEQNLNHDAMYWYRQDPGQGLRLIYYSQIVNDFQKGDIAEGYSVSREKKESFPLTVTSAQKNPTAFYLCASSLTLYPTDTQYFGPGTRLTVL.